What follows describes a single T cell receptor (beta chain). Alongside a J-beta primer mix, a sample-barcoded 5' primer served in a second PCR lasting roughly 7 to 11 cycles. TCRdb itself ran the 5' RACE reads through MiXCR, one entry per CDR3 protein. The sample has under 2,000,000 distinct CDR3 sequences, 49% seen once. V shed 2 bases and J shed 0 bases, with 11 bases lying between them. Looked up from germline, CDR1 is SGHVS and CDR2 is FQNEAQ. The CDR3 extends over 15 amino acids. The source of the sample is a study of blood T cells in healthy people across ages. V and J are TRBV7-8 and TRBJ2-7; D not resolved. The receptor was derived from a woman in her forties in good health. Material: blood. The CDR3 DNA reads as TGTGCCAGCAGCTTATCTAGAGTTTACTCCTACGAGCAGTACTTC. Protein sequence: CASSLSRVYSYEQYF.